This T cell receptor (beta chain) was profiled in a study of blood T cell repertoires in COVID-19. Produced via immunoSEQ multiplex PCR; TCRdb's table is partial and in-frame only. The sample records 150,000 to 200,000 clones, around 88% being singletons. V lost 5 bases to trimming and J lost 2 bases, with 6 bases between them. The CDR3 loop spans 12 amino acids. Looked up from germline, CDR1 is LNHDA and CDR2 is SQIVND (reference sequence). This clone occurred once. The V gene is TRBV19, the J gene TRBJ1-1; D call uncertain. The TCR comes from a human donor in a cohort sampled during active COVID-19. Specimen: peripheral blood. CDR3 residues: CASSALNTEAFF. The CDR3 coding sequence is TGTGCCAGTAGTGCACTTAACACTGAAGCTTTCTTT.